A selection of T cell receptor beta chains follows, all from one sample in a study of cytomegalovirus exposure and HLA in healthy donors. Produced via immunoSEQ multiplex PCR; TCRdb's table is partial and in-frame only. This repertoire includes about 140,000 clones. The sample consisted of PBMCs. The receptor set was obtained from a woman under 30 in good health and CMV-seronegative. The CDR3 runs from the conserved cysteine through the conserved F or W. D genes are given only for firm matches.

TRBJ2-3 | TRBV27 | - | CASSIGGITTDTQYF | TGTGCCAGCAGCATCGGCGGAATTACCACAGATACGCAGTATTTT
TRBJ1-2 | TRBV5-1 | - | CASSSRGTYGYTF | TGCGCCAGCAGCTCAAGGGGGACCTATGGCTACACCTTC
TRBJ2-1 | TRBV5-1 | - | CASGTSLPPEQFF | TGCGCCAGTGGGACTTCCCTACCCCCTGAGCAGTTCTTC
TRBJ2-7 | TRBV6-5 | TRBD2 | CASRPSGGMAYEQYF | TGTGCCAGCAGGCCTAGCGGAGGAATGGCCTACGAGCAGTACTTC
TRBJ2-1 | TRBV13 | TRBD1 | CAAGSTGGNEQFF | TGTGCCGCTGGGTCGACAGGGGGGAATGAGCAGTTCTTC
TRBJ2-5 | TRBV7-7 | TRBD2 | CASSPGGGQETQYF | TGTGCCAGCAGCCCCGGGGGGGGCCAAGAGACCCAGTACTTC
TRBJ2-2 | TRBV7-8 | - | CASNLLAVTGELFF | TGTGCCAGCAACCTACTGGCGGTCACCGGGGAGCTGTTTTTT
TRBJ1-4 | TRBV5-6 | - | CASSPPGALTNEKLFF | TGTGCCAGCAGCCCACCAGGGGCACTAACTAATGAAAAACTGTTTTTT
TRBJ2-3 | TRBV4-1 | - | CASSQESLREDTQYF | TGCGCCAGCAGCCAAGAAAGCCTGCGGGAAGATACGCAGTATTTT
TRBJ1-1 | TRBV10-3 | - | CAITRTENTEAFF | TGTGCCATCACTCGGACAGAGAACACTGAAGCTTTCTTT
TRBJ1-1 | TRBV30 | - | CACRGNTEAFF | TGTGCCTGCCGCGGGAACACTGAAGCTTTCTTT
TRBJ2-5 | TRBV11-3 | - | CASSSRTYLETQYF | TGTGCCAGCAGCTCCCGGACATATTTGGAGACCCAGTACTTC
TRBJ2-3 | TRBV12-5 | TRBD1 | CASGFTGGTDTQYF | TGTGCTAGTGGTTTTACAGGGGGCACAGATACGCAGTATTTT
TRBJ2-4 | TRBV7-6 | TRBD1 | CASSLNAKDRGCYF | TGTGCCAGCAGCCTTAACGCCAAGGACAGGGGATGTTACTTC
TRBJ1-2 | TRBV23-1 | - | CASSQSSPLTRGYTF | TGCGCCAGCAGTCAATCGAGCCCCCTAACTAGAGGCTACACCTTC
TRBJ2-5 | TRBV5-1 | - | CASSLLPGSETQYF | TGCGCCAGCAGCTTGTTACCAGGGTCAGAGACCCAGTACTTC
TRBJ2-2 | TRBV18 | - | CASSPLRTNTGELFF | TGTGCCAGCTCACCACTGAGGACGAACACCGGGGAGCTGTTTTTT
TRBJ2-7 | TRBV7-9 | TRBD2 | CASSSLAGRSYEQYF | TGTGCCAGCAGCTCGCTAGCGGGCCGCTCCTACGAGCAGTACTTC
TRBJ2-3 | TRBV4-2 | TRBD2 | CASSLRLAGEVDTQYF | TGTGCCAGCAGCCTACGGCTAGCGGGAGAAGTAGATACGCAGTATTTT
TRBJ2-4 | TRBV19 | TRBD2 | CASSINSGNENIQYF | TGTGCCAGTAGTATTAATAGCGGGAACGAAAACATTCAGTACTTC
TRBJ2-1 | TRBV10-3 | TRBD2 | CAISEQTSGTHNEQFF | TGTGCCATCAGTGAGCAAACTAGCGGGACGCACAATGAGCAGTTCTTC
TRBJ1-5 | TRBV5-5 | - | CASSSVAYNQPQHF | TGTGCCAGCAGCTCAGTAGCTTACAATCAGCCCCAGCATTTT
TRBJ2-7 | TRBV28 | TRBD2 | CASTLPSGNYEQYF | TGTGCCAGCACCTTGCCTAGCGGAAACTACGAGCAGTACTTC
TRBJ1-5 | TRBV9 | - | CASSKTGSGNQPQHF | TGTGCCAGCAGTAAAACAGGGAGCGGCAATCAGCCCCAGCATTTT
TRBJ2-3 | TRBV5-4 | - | CASSSTGVGDTQYF | TGTGCCAGCAGCTCGACAGGTGTAGGGGATACGCAGTATTTT
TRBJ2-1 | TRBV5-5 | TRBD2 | CASSLGTSGRGNEQFF | TGTGCCAGCAGCCTAGGGACTAGCGGGAGGGGTAATGAGCAGTTCTTC
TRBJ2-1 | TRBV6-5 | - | CASSYSGGRSNEQFF | TGTGCCAGCAGTTACTCGGGGGGGCGCTCCAATGAGCAGTTCTTC
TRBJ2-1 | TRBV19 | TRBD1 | CASSILRTGEQFF | TGTGCCAGTAGTATCCTAAGGACAGGAGAGCAGTTCTTC
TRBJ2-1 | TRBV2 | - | CASSVYSDEQFF | TGTGCCAGCAGTGTTTATAGCGATGAGCAGTTCTTC
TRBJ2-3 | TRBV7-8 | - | CASSLLGLSDTQYF | TGTGCCAGCAGCTTACTCGGGTTGTCAGATACGCAGTATTTT